This TCR beta chain was found in a study of blood T cells in healthy people across ages. On the study more broadly: Roughly one uniquely barcoded beta molecule per two T cells was captured.

Overall study findings and caveats: The long-lived group displayed more naive CD4+ cells, plus higher diversity, than the aged donors did.

In this sample, this clonotype turned up many times. What it binds is not known. Healthy Caucasian individuals from Russia aged roughly 6 to 90 served as donors. Sample-barcoded 5' priming and a J-beta primer mix drove a second PCR of 7 to 11 cycles. In TCRdb, the 5' RACE reads were re-called with MiXCR into one record per CDR3 protein. The table lists approximately 800,000 distinct CDR3 sequences, around half of them singletons. The junction had 7 bases not matched to a gene; V was cut back by 6 bases and J by 5 bases. This CDR3 is built from 13 residues. Germline V lookup: CDR1 DFQATT, CDR2 SNEGSKA (reference sequence).

This chain connects TRBV20-1 to TRBJ2-5; 9 bases line up with TRBD2. Sequencing input: blood. The TCR originated in a man older than 75 in good health. CDR3 DNA: TGCAGTGCGGGCGGGAGGGCCTTGGAGACCCAGTACTTC. Translated: CSAGGRALETQYF.